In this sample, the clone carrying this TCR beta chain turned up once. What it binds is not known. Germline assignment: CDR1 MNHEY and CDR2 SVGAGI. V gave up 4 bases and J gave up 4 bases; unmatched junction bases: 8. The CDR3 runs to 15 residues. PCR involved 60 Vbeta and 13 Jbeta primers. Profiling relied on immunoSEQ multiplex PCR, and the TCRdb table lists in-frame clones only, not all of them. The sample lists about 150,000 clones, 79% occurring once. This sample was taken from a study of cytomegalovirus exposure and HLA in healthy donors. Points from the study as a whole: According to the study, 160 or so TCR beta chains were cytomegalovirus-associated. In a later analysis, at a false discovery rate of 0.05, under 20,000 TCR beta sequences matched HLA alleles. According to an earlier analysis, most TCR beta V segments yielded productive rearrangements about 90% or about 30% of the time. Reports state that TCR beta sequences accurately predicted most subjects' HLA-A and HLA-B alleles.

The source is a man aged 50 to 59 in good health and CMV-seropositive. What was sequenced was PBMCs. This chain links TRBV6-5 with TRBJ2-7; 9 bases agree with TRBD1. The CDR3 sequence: CASSSGGQGLYEQYF. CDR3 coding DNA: TGTGCCAGCAGTTCCGGGGGACAGGGATTGTACGAGCAGTACTTC.